The rows below give T cell receptor beta chains drawn from one sample of a study of cytomegalovirus exposure and HLA in healthy donors. This table comes from immunoSEQ multiplex PCR, and its TCRdb copy is limited to in-frame clones, with some not included. Of around 70,000 clones in the sample, about nine tenths were seen once. The sample taken for sequencing was PBMCs. All receptors come from a man aged 18 to 29 in good health and CMV-seronegative. Both conserved end residues are part of each CDR3. Fields, in order: V gene, CDR3 protein.

>TRBV7-2
CASSFGQGRTEAFF
>TRBV2
CASAGGIGNQPQHF
>TRBV25-1
CASTAGTGTEAFF
>TRBV5-1
CASSLEGTGYEKLFF
>TRBV30
CAWSSELSNQPQHF
>TRBV28
CASSFKGARNTEAFF
>TRBV7-9
CASSLVPRLAEWDEQFF
>TRBV18
CASSPRQGMNTGELFF
>TRBV2
CASSTGTGSLANYGYTF
>TRBV7-9
CASSLSASGDTDTQYF
>TRBV28
CASSLLGQPQHF
>TRBV9
CASSVGQGQFF
>TRBV6-5
CASRLDSLNTEAFF
>TRBV5-1
CASSAGLAVYNEQFF
>TRBV28
CASSLYSHTGELFF
>TRBV12-2
CASRFFTQAISYEQYF
>TRBV9
CASSVATGEIYNEQFF
>TRBV7-2
CASTLSHTRGQFF
>TRBV4-1
CASSQALNSYEQYF
>TRBV7-9
CAHGGEGNTNYGYTF
>TRBV10-1
CASTQGSKNIQYF
>TRBV27
CASNSPWNTEAFF
>TRBV7-9
CASSAQGNGGYTF
>TRBV30
CAWKLLETVAFF
>TRBV29-1
CSSAEVAGGIDTQYF
>TRBV7-2
CASSLGRVGQFF
>TRBV9
CASSVDAWGTSGSVHQETQYF
>TRBV6-4
CASTLTRPGAGQPQHF
>TRBV20-1
CSATSDTQYF
>TRBV30
CAWRRTSASYEQYF
>TRBV9
CASSVDEGTIQYF
>TRBV19
CASSRTGLETQYF
>TRBV28
CASSLNLYEQYF
>TRBV7-6
CASRQDSGKGGELFF
>TRBV9
CASGGGLSTNTGELFF
>TRBV11-2
CASSLVEGRGAGHGYTF
>TRBV27
CASSPLSTDTQYF
>TRBV6-5
CASSYAGQNTEAFF
>TRBV9
CASRPQVLINTEAFF
>TRBV15
CATSISPGLAGASTDTQYF
>TRBV19
CASSNGGPNEQFF
>TRBV28
CASMDSGTDTQYF
>TRBV7-3
CASSSGGEQYF
>TRBV13
CASSYRNEQFF
>TRBV28
CASSKPGLALEQYF
>TRBV6-1
CASSMTGTTNEKLFF
>TRBV11-3
CASSSHTSGQETQYF
>TRBV10-3
CAISLQGFYYGYTF
>TRBV19
CASSIAGGTQETQYF
>TRBV7-9
CASSSGQGTGELFF
>TRBV21-1
CASSFFSAVIAGLQTYEQYF
>TRBV6-5
CASRAGDGNYGYTF
>TRBV28
CASSTTGPAFF
>TRBV19
CASSMYPRDNQPQHF
>TRBV7-9
CASSQGRMYEQYF
>TRBV4-3
CASSQDRNVWSPTGTGELFF
>TRBV5-5
CASSLAPSVAYEQYF
>TRBV14
CASSPPGLVGATGELFF
>TRBV7-9
CASGGSSSEQYF